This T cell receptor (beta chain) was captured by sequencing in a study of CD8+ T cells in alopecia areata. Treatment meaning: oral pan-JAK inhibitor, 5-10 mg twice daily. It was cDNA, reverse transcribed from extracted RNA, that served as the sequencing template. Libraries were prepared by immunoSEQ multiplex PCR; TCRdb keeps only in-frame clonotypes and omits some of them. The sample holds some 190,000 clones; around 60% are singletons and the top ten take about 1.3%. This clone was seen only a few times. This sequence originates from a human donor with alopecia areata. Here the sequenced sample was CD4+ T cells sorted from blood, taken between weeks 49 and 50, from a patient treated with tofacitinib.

For the CDR3, the DNA is TGCAGCGGTGCGCAGGGGGTGGATACGCAGTATTTT. Translated: CSGAQGVDTQYF. J is TRBJ2-3 and V is TRBV29-1; 7 nucleotides line up with TRBD1. CDR1 and CDR2 (germline): SQVTM, ANQGSEA. The CDR3 length is 12 residues. The junction had 7 bases not matched to a gene; V was cut back by 7 bases and J by 6 bases.